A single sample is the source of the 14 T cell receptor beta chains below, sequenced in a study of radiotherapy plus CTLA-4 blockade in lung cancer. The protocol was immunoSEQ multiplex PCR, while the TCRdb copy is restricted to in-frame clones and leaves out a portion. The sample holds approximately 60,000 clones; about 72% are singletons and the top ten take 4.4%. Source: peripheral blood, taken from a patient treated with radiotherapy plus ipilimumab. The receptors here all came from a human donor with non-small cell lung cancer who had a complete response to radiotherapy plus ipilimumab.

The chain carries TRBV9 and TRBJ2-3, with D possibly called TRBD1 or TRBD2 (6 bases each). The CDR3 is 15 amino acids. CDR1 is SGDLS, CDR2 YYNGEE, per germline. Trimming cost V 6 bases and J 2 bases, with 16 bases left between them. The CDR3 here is CASTSRGVYTDTQYF. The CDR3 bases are TGTGCCAGCACGTCTAGGGGGGTCTACACAGATACGCAGTATTTT.

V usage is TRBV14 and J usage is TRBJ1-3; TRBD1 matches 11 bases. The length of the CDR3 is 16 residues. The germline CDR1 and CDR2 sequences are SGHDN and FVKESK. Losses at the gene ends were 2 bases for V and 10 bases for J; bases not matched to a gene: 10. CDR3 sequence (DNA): TGTGCCAGCAGCCAACAACCGGGACAGGGGGACCAAACCATATATTTT. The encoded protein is CASSQQPGQGDQTIYF. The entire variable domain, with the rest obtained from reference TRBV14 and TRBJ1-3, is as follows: EAGVTQFPSHSVIEKGQTVTLRCDPISGHDNLYWYRRVMGKEIKFLLHFVKESKQDESGMPNNRFLAERTGGTYSTLKVQPAELEDSGVYFCASSQQPGQGDQTIYFGEGSWLTVV.

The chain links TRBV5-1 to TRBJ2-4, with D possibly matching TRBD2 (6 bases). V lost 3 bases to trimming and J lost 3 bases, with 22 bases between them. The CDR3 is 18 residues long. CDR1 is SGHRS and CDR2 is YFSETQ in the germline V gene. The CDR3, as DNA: TGCGCCAGCAGCTCCTGGCTCGAGGAGGGTAGCGGCAAAAACATTCAGTACTTC. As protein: CASSSWLEEGSGKNIQYF.

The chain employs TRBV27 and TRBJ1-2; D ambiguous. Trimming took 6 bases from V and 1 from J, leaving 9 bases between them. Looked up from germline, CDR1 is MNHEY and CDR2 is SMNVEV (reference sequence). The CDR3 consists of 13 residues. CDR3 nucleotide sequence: TGTGCCAGCAGCCATACAGTTAACTATGGCTACACCTTC. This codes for CASSHTVNYGYTF.

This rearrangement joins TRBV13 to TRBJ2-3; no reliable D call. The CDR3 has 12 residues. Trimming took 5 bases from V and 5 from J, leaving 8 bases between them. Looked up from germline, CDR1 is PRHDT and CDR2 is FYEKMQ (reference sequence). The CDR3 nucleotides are TGTGCCAGCAGCCCCTACATAGATACGCAGTATTTT. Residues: CASSPYIDTQYF.

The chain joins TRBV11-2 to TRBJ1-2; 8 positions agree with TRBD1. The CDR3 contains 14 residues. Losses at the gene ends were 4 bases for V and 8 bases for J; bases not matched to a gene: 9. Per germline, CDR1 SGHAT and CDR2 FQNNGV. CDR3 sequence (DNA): TGTGCCAGCAGCTCGGGACAGGCGGCGAGGGGCTACACCTTC. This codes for CASSSGQAARGYTF.

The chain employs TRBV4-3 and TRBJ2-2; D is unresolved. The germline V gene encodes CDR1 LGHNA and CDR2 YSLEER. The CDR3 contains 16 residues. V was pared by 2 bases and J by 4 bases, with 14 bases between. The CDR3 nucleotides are TGCGCCAGCAGCCAAAGTAACCGCGGACGCACCGGGGAGCTGTTTTTT. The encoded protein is CASSQSNRGRTGELFF.

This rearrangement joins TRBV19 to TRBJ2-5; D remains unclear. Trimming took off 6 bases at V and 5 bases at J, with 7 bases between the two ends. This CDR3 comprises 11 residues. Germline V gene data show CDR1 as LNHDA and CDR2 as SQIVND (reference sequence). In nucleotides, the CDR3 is TGTGCCAGTAGCGTCCAGGAGACCCAGTACTTC. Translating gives CASSVQETQYF.

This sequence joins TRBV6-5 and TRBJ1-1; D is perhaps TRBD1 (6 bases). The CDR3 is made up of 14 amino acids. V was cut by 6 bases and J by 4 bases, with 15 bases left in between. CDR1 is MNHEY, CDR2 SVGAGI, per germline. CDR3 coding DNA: TGTGCCAGCAGCTTTAGGAGGGGGAGCACTGAAGCTTTCTTT. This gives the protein CASSFRRGSTEAFF.

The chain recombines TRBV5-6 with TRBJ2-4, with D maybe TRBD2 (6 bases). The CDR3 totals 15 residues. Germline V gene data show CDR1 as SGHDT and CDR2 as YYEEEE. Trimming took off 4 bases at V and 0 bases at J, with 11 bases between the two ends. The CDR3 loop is CASSLRGLAKNIQYF. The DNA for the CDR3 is TGTGCCAGCAGCCTCCGGGGACTAGCCAAAAACATTCAGTACTTC.

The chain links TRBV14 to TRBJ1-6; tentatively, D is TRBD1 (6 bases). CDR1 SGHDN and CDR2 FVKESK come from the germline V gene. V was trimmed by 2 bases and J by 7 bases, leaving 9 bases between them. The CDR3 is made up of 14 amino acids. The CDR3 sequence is CASSQRQGNSPLHF. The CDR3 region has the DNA TGTGCCAGCAGCCAACGTCAGGGGAATTCACCCCTCCACTTT.

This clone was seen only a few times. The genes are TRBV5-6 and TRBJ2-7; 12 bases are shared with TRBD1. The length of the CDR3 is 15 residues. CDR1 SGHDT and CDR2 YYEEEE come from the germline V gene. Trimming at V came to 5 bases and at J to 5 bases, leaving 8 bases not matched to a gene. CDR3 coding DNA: TGTGCCAGCAGTAGGACGGGACAGGGGGCCCACGAGCAGTACTTC. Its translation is CASSRTGQGAHEQYF.

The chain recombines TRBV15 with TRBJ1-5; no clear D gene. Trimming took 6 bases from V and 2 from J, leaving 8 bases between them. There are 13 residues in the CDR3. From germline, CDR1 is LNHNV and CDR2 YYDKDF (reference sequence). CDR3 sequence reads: CATRMDGNQPQHF. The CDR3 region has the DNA TGTGCCACCAGAATGGATGGCAATCAGCCCCAGCATTTT.

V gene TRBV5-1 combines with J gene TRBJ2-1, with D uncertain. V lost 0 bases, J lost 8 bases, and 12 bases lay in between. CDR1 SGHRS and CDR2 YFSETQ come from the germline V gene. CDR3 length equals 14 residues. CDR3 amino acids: CASSLGDTPHEQFF. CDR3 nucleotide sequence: TGCGCCAGCAGCTTGGGTGATACCCCCCATGAGCAGTTCTTC.